This T cell receptor (beta chain) was sequenced in a study of CD8+CD57+ T cells in acquired aplastic anemia. Study-level background: Sorted CD4+ plus CD8+ cells gave DNA averaging about 3.2 ug.

Both TCR beta VDJ combination and CDR3 sequence profiling were carried out. Genomic DNA was the template for this profiling. TCRdb reanalysed the reads using MiXCR and keeps one entry per CDR3 protein. The repertoire holds approximately 190,000 distinct CDR3 sequences, with 48% as singletons. The trim removed 6 bases at V and 4 bases at J, leaving 9 bases unmatched. CDR1 and CDR2 from the germline V gene are MNHNS and SASEGT. The CDR3 sequence is 14 residues long. For sequencing, patients were chosen who had shown expansion of CD8+CD57+ cells by flow cytometry. Severe acquired aplastic anemia affected all patients. Study results and limitations: CD8+ Simpson's diversity did not differ significantly between patients and controls. The study identified roughly 29 CD8+ CDR3 sequences shared by patients and controls.

There are many counts of this clonotype. What it binds is not known. The rearrangement joins TRBV6-1 to TRBJ2-7, with TRBD1 matching over 7 bases. The sequence derives from a human donor with aplastic anemia. The sequenced sample was sorted CD4+, CD8+, or CD8+CD57+ T cells (not recorded which) from PBMCs. The CDR3 nucleotides read TGTGCCAGCAGCCACTTGAGGGGGCGGTACGAGCAGTACTTC. It codes for CASSHLRGRYEQYF.